Each of the 17 T cell receptor beta chains below was sequenced from the same sample in a study of T cells after yellow fever vaccination. TCRdb re-analysed the 5' RACE reads in MiXCR, keeping a single row per CDR3 protein. This table has 310,000 or so distinct CDR3 sequences, around 6.8% appearing once. The source was PBMCs, collected about 49 days after the first yellow fever vaccination. The receptor set was obtained from a man aged 18-30 years who received the YFV17D yellow fever vaccine.

This clonotype appeared a few times. V usage is TRBV18 and J usage is TRBJ1-1; D perhaps matches TRBD1 (5 bases). CDR3 length: 15 residues. Germline loops: CDR1 KGHSH, CDR2 LQKENI. Trimming cost V 8 bases and J 1 base, with 17 bases left between them. In DNA, the CDR3 is TGTGCCAGCGCCAGACAGCCCTCGGGGAACACTGAAGCTTTCTTT. Its translation is CASARQPSGNTEAFF.

This clonotype was seen a few times. The V gene is TRBV7-2, the J gene TRBJ1-1; D unclear. The ends were cut back, 2 bases at V and 11 bases at J, with 15 bases in the middle. Germline CDR1 SGHTA, CDR2 FQGNSA. The CDR3 is 13 residues long. The CDR3 loop reads CASSLSVGLMAFF. In nucleotides, the CDR3 is TGTGCCAGCAGCTTAAGCGTGGGGTTGATGGCTTTCTTT.

This clonotype was observed at least ten times. CDR3 DNA sequence: TGCAGTGCCCTTATACCACCGCCGGGACCTCTTTCCACGACAAATTCACCCCTCCACTTT. Its protein product is CSALIPPPGPLSTTNSPLHF. The chain has TRBV20-1 and TRBJ1-6; D possibly corresponds to TRBD1 (5 bases). Trimming removed 6 bases from V and 7 bases from J, with 34 bases in between. Germline assignment: CDR1 DFQATT and CDR2 SNEGSKA (reference sequence). CDR3 length: 20 residues.

V is TRBV12-3 or TRBV12-4 and J is TRBJ2-5; D gene ambiguous. Deletions cut 11 bases from V and 7 bases from J, with 14 bases between. There are 11 residues in the CDR3. Written as DNA, the CDR3 is TGTGCCGGAACGCCAACGGGGACCCAGTACTTC. Translation: CAGTPTGTQYF.

Turning to this clonotype: At one end the junction does not follow the germline gene, possibly because of a read error. This chain joins TRBV11-2 and TRBJ2-5, with a weak D call TRBD1 (5 bases). This CDR3 spans 16 amino acids. Per germline, CDR1 SGHAT and CDR2 FQNNGV. CDR3 loop: CASTHGAVGIQETPYF. CDR3 in DNA: TGTGCCAGCACCCATGGGGCAGTGGGCATTCAAGAGACCCCGTACTTC.

This clonotype was observed a few times. The chain uses TRBV3-1 and TRBJ2-3; D unclear. This CDR3 has 13 residues. V lost 0 bases, J lost 8 bases, and 9 bases lay in between. Germline V gene lookup returns CDR1 LGHDT and CDR2 YNNKEL (reference sequence). Written as DNA, the CDR3 is TGTGCCAGCAGCCAAGAGGCGAGTGGTACGCAGTATTTT. Its protein product is CASSQEASGTQYF.

This chain joins TRBV12-3 or TRBV12-4 and TRBJ2-2; TRBD1 matches at 8 bases. J was trimmed by 7 bases and V by 7 bases; bases with no gene match: 11. The length of the CDR3 is 15 residues. The CDR3: CASIGSGGAIGELFF. The CDR3 bases are TGTGCCAGCATCGGGTCAGGGGGCGCGATCGGGGAGCTGTTTTTT.

This chain joins TRBV7-9 and TRBJ1-2; perhaps TRBD1 as D (5 bases). Looked up from germline, CDR1 is SEHNR and CDR2 is FQNEAQ (reference sequence). Trimming shortened V by 5 bases and J by 3 bases, and 7 bases separated the two germline ends. This CDR3 region has 12 residues. CDR3 in amino acids: CASSRDDYGYTF. DNA for the CDR3: TGTGCCAGCAGCCGGGACGACTATGGCTACACCTTC.

The V call is TRBV5-1, the J call TRBJ1-5; D call uncertain. V was pared by 7 bases and J by 6 bases, with 20 bases between. The CDR3 contains 15 residues. Germline V gene lookup returns CDR1 SGHRS and CDR2 YFSETQ. The CDR3 reads CASSLQAGLGQPQHF. The CDR3 DNA reads as TGCGCCAGCTCACTTCAGGCGGGGTTGGGTCAGCCCCAGCATTTT.

This clonotype was seen only a few times. The rearrangement uses TRBV20-1 and TRBJ2-3; D ambiguous. Germline V gives CDR1 DFQATT, CDR2 SNEGSKA (reference sequence). V was cut by 0 bases and J by 2 bases, with 9 bases left in between. This CDR3 contains 14 residues. CDR3 nucleotides: TGCAGTGCTAGAGATCGACGGGCCACAGATACGCAGTATTTT. This translates into CSARDRRATDTQYF.

This rearrangement joins TRBV9 to TRBJ2-5; D is possibly TRBD1 (6 bases). This CDR3 has 15 residues. Germline lookup yields CDR1 SGDLS and CDR2 YYNGEE. V was cut by 0 bases and J by 5 bases, with 14 bases left in between. The CDR3 region is CASSVEGRGVETQYF. The DNA for the CDR3 is TGTGCCAGCAGCGTAGAGGGCAGGGGAGTGGAGACCCAGTACTTC.

This clonotype was observed many times. V usage is TRBV3-1 and J usage is TRBJ2-1; TRBD2 matches at 9 bases. The J segment lost 7 bases and the V segment lost 1 base, leaving 8 bases of the junction unmatched. The germline gives CDR1 LGHDT, CDR2 YNNKEL (reference sequence). This CDR3 is 16 amino acids long. This CDR3 reads CASSQVGGGGDNEQFF. The CDR3 DNA reads as TGTGCCAGCAGCCAAGTAGGGGGCGGGGGGGATAATGAGCAGTTCTTC.

This clonotype was detected ten times or more. The rearrangement joins TRBV5-1 to TRBJ2-5, with 8 bases fitting TRBD2. Looked up from germline, CDR1 is SGHRS and CDR2 is YFSETQ. V lost 4 bases and J lost 2; bases outside the gene matches: 10. This CDR3 comprises 16 residues. For the CDR3, the DNA is TGCGCCAGCAGCCCAGGAGGCGGGGGGCGGCAAGAGACCCAGTACTTC. This gives the protein CASSPGGGGRQETQYF.

V usage is TRBV7-3 and J usage is TRBJ2-1; 8 nucleotides align to TRBD1. Per the germline V gene, CDR1 is SGHTA and CDR2 is FQGTGA. The ends lost 5 bases at V and 0 bases at J; junction bases unmatched: 6. CDR3 length: 16 residues. This CDR3 is CASSTAGGASYNEQFF. The CDR3 bases are TGTGCCAGCAGCACGGCAGGGGGCGCCTCCTACAATGAGCAGTTCTTC.

This clonotype was detected many times. The chain carries TRBV7-2 and TRBJ2-3; 8 positions match TRBD2. Germline trimming cut 5 bases from V and 6 bases from J; bases unmatched to any gene: 13. The germline V gene has CDR1 SGHTA and CDR2 FQGNSA. This CDR3 is built from 16 residues. CDR3 region: CASSPQGRGGSDTQYF. The CDR3 DNA sequence: TGTGCCAGCAGCCCCCAAGGACGGGGGGGTAGTGATACGCAGTATTTT.

This rearrangement joins TRBV12-5 to TRBJ2-7, with unresolved D. The CDR3 runs 12 residues. V was pared by 5 bases and J by 0 bases, with 5 bases between. Germline CDR1 is LGHNT and CDR2 is FRNRAP. As DNA, the CDR3 is TGTGCTAGTGGTCCCCGCTCCTACGAGCAGTACGTC. Translated: CASGPRSYEQYV.

Many counts were recorded for this clonotype. The CDR3 spells CASTLNRGTGELFF. For the CDR3, the DNA is TGTGCCAGCACCCTCAACAGGGGCACCGGGGAGCTGTTTTTT. V gene TRBV6-5 combines with J gene TRBJ2-2, with TRBD1 matching 7 bases. The CDR3 is 14 amino acids. Looked up from germline, CDR1 is MNHEY and CDR2 is SVGAGI. J was trimmed by 4 bases and V by 7 bases; bases with no gene match: 6.